The 29 T cell receptor beta chains reported below all come from one sample, sequenced in a study of control samples from healthy donors and cancer patients (dated by TCRdb to about 2020). Libraries were prepared through the immunoSEQ multiplex PCR assay. The table was pulled from immuneACCESS by TCRdb, which kept in-frame rearrangements only. Such tables lose some clones; where checked, under half of the loss comes from unresolved V genes, and the rest has no known cause. This sample gives around 77,000 clones in total; 85% to 95% of them show up just once. In total, the top ten clones hold around 6% of the sample. Sequenced sample: blood. The receptors come from a woman between 55 and 75 years old in good health.

This clone has just one count. The chain has TRBV9 and TRBJ2-7; D is unclear. V shed 3 bases and J shed 9 bases, with 19 bases lying between them. The CDR3 loop spans 14 amino acids. From germline, CDR1 is SGDLS and CDR2 YYNGEE. The CDR3 DNA reads as TGTGCCAGCAGCGGACCTAAGGACGGAACTGGGCAGTACTTC. Translated, it gives CASSGPKDGTGQYF. Full variable domain (rest looked up from reference TRBV9 and TRBJ2-7): DSGVTQTPKHLITATGQRVTLRCSPRSGDLSVYWYQQSLDQGLQFLIQYYNGEERAKGNILERFSAQQFPDLHSELNLSSLELGDSALYFCASSGPKDGTGQYFGPGTRLTVT.

This clone was counted a single time. The chain is built from TRBV30 and TRBJ1-6; 12 nucleotides match TRBD1. The germline CDR1 and CDR2 sequences are GTSNPN and SVGIG (reference sequence). Trimming took 0 bases from V and 9 from J; bases not matched to a gene: 6. This CDR3 has 16 residues. The CDR3 DNA reads TGTGCCTGGAGTGTACCGGGACAGGGGGCCCGTTCACCCCTCCACTTT. It translates to CAWSVPGQGARSPLHF.

The chain is built from TRBV2 and TRBJ2-6; no clear D gene. The V end was cut by 5 bases, the J end by 0 bases, with 8 bases between. Germline V gene lookup returns CDR1 SNHLY and CDR2 FYNNEI. The CDR3 totals 15 residues. The CDR3 region is CASSLGISGANVLTF. The CDR3, as DNA: TGTGCCAGCAGTCTTGGGATCTCTGGGGCCAACGTCCTGACTTTC.

The chain has TRBV9 and TRBJ1-5, with 7 bases fitting TRBD1. The CDR3 extends over 15 amino acids. Germline CDR1 SGDLS, CDR2 YYNGEE. The ends lost 0 bases at V and 5 bases at J; junction bases unmatched: 5. As DNA, the CDR3 is TGTGCCAGCAGCGTAGGAGGGGGCAATGATCAGCCCCAGCATTTT. Its translation: CASSVGGGNDQPQHF. Variable domain in full (rest from reference TRBV9 and TRBJ1-5): DSGVTQTPKHLITATGQRVTLRCSPRSGDLSVYWYQQSLDQGLQFLIQYYNGEERAKGNILERFSAQQFPDLHSELNLSSLELGDSALYFCASSVGGGNDQPQHFGDGTRLSIL.

This clone was detected only once. The rearrangement joins TRBV27 to TRBJ2-7; D tentatively fits TRBD1 or TRBD2 (7 bases each). V was clipped by 2 bases and J by 4 bases, with 15 bases between them. The CDR3 sequence is 15 residues long. Per germline, CDR1 MNHEY and CDR2 SMNVEV (reference sequence). The CDR3 is CASSLTGRGHYEQYF. Written as DNA, the CDR3 is TGTGCCAGCAGTTTAACAGGGAGGGGGCATTACGAGCAGTACTTC.

This chain uses TRBV11-3 with TRBJ1-3, with a weak D call TRBD1 (6 bases). V lost 5 bases and J lost 1, with 21 bases in between. Germline V CDR1 and CDR2: SGHNT, YENEEA. CDR3 length equals 18 residues. CDR3 in DNA: TGTGCCAGCAGCGGGCTCGGGACATCAAAGGGATCTGGAAACACCATATATTTT. Translating it yields CASSGLGTSKGSGNTIYF.

This chain connects TRBV2 to TRBJ1-5, with unresolved D. V shed 4 bases and J shed 2 bases, with 15 bases lying between them. Looked up from germline, CDR1 is SNHLY and CDR2 is FYNNEI. The CDR3 loop spans 16 amino acids. This chain's CDR3 is CASSARLGRGNQPQHF. The CDR3 nucleotides are TGTGCCAGCAGTGCCCGACTGGGGAGGGGCAATCAGCCCCAGCATTTT.

The chain recombines TRBV12-3 or TRBV12-4 with TRBJ1-2, with D unresolved. V shed 10 bases and J shed 2 bases, with 11 bases lying between them. CDR3 length equals 12 residues. CDR3: CAIIDTNYGYTF. DNA for the CDR3: TGTGCCATCATCGACACCAACTATGGCTACACCTTC.

The chain joins TRBV10-3 to TRBJ2-7; unclear D gene. This CDR3 is built from 14 residues. V lost 11 bases, J lost 6 bases, and 23 bases lay in between. Germline lookup yields CDR1 ENHRY and CDR2 SYGVKD. In nucleotides, the CDR3 is TGTGCCTCCAAACCAAGTCAGGAGAAAGGCGAGCAGTACTTC. It is translated as CASKPSQEKGEQYF.

The chain is built from TRBV9 and TRBJ2-3; a weak D match, TRBD1 (6 bases). Germline loops: CDR1 SGDLS, CDR2 YYNGEE. Between the trimmed V and J ends, which lost 4 bases and 2 bases, there was a span of 14 bases. The CDR3 has 15 residues. CDR3 amino acids: CASSLYTGLTDTQYF. For the CDR3, the DNA is TGTGCCAGCAGCCTATACACAGGGCTCACAGATACGCAGTATTTT.

The V call is TRBV15, the J call TRBJ1-5; TRBD1 is a possible D gene (6 bases). CDR3 length: 16 amino acids. CDR1 and CDR2 from the germline V gene are LNHNV and YYDKDF (reference sequence). The ends were cut back, 0 bases at V and 3 bases at J, with 12 bases in the middle. CDR3 in DNA: TGTGCCACCAGCAGAGATTACGCAGGGGCCAATCAGCCCCAGCATTTT. Translated: CATSRDYAGANQPQHF.

This chain joins TRBV11-2 and TRBJ2-2, with 8 positions matching TRBD2. There are 17 residues in the CDR3. Germline V gene data show CDR1 as SGHAT and CDR2 as FQNNGV. Unmatched junction bases numbered 7, after V lost 0 bases and J lost 4 bases. In DNA form, the CDR3 reads TGTGCCAGCAGCTTAGATACCGGGGGGGCCCTCACCGGGGAGCTGTTTTTT. Its protein is CASSLDTGGALTGELFF.

This clone was recorded a few times. The V gene is TRBV28, the J gene TRBJ2-1; TRBD2 might be the D (6 bases). The CDR3 is made up of 14 amino acids. The V end was cut by 3 bases, the J end by 4 bases, with 10 bases between. Looked up from germline, CDR1 is MDHEN and CDR2 is SYDVKM. The CDR3 DNA is TGTGCCAGCAGTTTCGAAGGGACTTACAATGAGCAGTTCTTC. Residues: CASSFEGTYNEQFF.

The rearrangement uses TRBV18 and TRBJ1-2, with no clear D. Trimming pared 2 bases from V and 7 bases from J, leaving 14 bases between. Germline CDR1 and CDR2: KGHSH and LQKENI. The CDR3 runs 14 residues. The CDR3 coding sequence is TGTGCCAGCTCACCATACGATCCGTCAGGTGGCTACACCTTC. Translated: CASSPYDPSGGYTF.

The chain couples TRBV3-1 (or the pseudogene TRBV3-2) to TRBJ2-7, with 7 bases lining up with TRBD1. Germline loops: CDR1 LGHDT, CDR2 YNNKEL (reference sequence). CDR3 length equals 15 residues. J was trimmed by 2 bases and V by 1 base; bases with no gene match: 5. This CDR3 reads CASSQVSTGTYEQYF. The DNA of the CDR3 is TGTGCCAGCAGCCAAGTCTCGACAGGGACCTACGAGCAGTACTTC.

The CDR3 loop is CASSIGGLGELFF. Written as DNA, the CDR3 is TGTGCCAGTAGTATAGGGGGCTTAGGGGAGCTGTTTTTT. The chain carries TRBV19 and TRBJ2-2; the D gene is possibly TRBD1 (5 bases). Trimming stripped 1 base from V and 8 bases from J, with 8 bases between. Germline V gives CDR1 LNHDA, CDR2 SQIVND (reference sequence). The CDR3 is 13 residues long. Full variable domain (remainder filled in from reference TRBV19 and TRBJ2-2): DGGITQSPKYLFRKEGQNVTLSCEQNLNHDAMYWYRQDPGQGLRLIYYSQIVNDFQKGDIAEGYSVSREKKESFPLTVTSAQKNPTAFYLCASSIGGLGELFFGEGSRLTVL.

The chain combines TRBV3-1 (or the pseudogene TRBV3-2) with TRBJ2-7, with unresolved D. V was trimmed by 2 bases and J by 1 base, leaving 12 bases between them. The CDR3 loop spans 15 amino acids. The germline CDR1 and CDR2 sequences are LGHDT and YNNKEL (reference sequence). The CDR3 sequence is CASSQRDPRSYEQYF. The CDR3 bases are TGTGCCAGCAGCCAACGCGACCCCAGATCCTACGAGCAGTACTTC.

Here the CDR3 DNA reads TGCAGTGCTAGTCTCTACTCCTATAATTCACCCCTCCACTTT. Its translation: CSASLYSYNSPLHF. The chain couples TRBV20-1 to TRBJ1-6, with D unclear. Germline V gene data show CDR1 as DFQATT and CDR2 as SNEGSKA (reference sequence). Trimming removed 3 bases at V and 0 bases at J, with 6 bases between. The length of the CDR3 is 14 residues.

The rearrangement links TRBV2 to TRBJ2-5, with unresolved D. V lost 3 bases, J lost 6 bases, and 2 bases lay in between. The germline gives CDR1 SNHLY, CDR2 FYNNEI. The CDR3 consists of 10 residues. The CDR3: CASSDQTQYF. The CDR3 DNA reads TGTGCCAGCAGTGACCAGACCCAGTACTTC.

A single count supports this clone. The rearrangement joins TRBV30 to TRBJ1-5; D ambiguous. Germline CDR1 is GTSNPN and CDR2 is SVGIG (reference sequence). The CDR3 runs to 13 residues. Trimming stripped 2 bases from V and 5 bases from J, with 10 bases between. The CDR3, as DNA: TGTGCCTGGAGTAGGGAGGGTGATCAGCCCCAGCATTTT. It specifies CAWSREGDQPQHF.

The J gene is TRBJ1-1, the V gene TRBV4-2, with a weak D call TRBD1 (5 bases). The V end lost 6 bases, the J end lost 0 bases, and 8 bases lay between the germline ends. There are 13 residues in the CDR3. Germline assignment: CDR1 LGHNA and CDR2 YNFKEQ. CDR3 sequence reads: CASRGQMNTEAFF. In nucleotides, the CDR3 is TGTGCCAGCAGGGGGCAGATGAACACTGAAGCTTTCTTT.

The chain is built from TRBV28 and TRBJ1-2; D remains unclear. Germline CDR1 reads MDHEN; CDR2 reads SYDVKM. Trimming stripped 6 bases from V and 6 bases from J, with 14 bases between. The CDR3 runs to 13 residues. The CDR3 coding sequence is TGTGCCAGCAGAATAGTGAGTAATGATGGCTACACCTTC. Translating gives CASRIVSNDGYTF.

The V call is TRBV11-2, the J call TRBJ1-2; D gene ambiguous. Trimming shortened V by 5 bases and J by 2 bases, and 9 bases separated the two germline ends. Germline lookup yields CDR1 SGHAT and CDR2 FQNNGV. The CDR3 has 13 amino acids. The CDR3, as DNA: TGTGCCAGCAGCCCGGGTCTGAACTATGGCTACACCTTC. Amino acid sequence: CASSPGLNYGYTF.

The chain has TRBV9 and TRBJ2-3; 11 bases fit TRBD2. Germline V gene lookup returns CDR1 SGDLS and CDR2 YYNGEE. CDR3 size: 15 residues. After removal of 3 bases from V and 6 bases from J, the junction contained 6 bases not matched to a gene. DNA of the CDR3: TGTGCCAGCAGCGGTAGCGGGAGGGCACCTGATACGCAGTATTTT. Protein product: CASSGSGRAPDTQYF.

Only one count was recorded for this clone. As DNA, the CDR3 is TGTGCCAGCAGTTTACGCGGGGCCGCCTACGAGCAGTACTTC. Encoded protein: CASSLRGAAYEQYF. The gene calls are TRBV28 and TRBJ2-7; the D gene is possibly TRBD2 (6 bases). CDR3 length: 14 residues. The germline CDR1 and CDR2 sequences are MDHEN and SYDVKM. Trimming shortened V by 2 bases and J by 2 bases, and 10 bases separated the two germline ends. Together with reference TRBV28 and TRBJ2-7, the CDR3 gives the full variable domain: DVKVTQSSRYLVKRTGEKVFLECVQDMDHENMFWYRQDPGLGLRLIYFSYDVKMKEKGDIPEGYSVSREKKERFSLILESASTNQTSMYLCASSLRGAAYEQYFGPGTRLTVT.

The genes are TRBV6-5 and TRBJ2-7; TRBD2 matches 10 bases. Germline V CDR1 and CDR2: MNHEY, SVGAGI. Germline trimming cut 6 bases from V and 2 bases from J; bases unmatched to any gene: 7. The CDR3 spans 15 residues. The CDR3: CASSASGRNPYEQYF. The DNA of the CDR3 is TGTGCCAGCAGCGCTAGCGGGAGAAACCCCTACGAGCAGTACTTC.

CDR3 sequence: CASSVSSGQYNEQFF. Here the CDR3 DNA reads TGTGCCAGCAGCGTCTCTAGCGGCCAGTACAATGAGCAGTTCTTC. This sequence joins TRBV9 and TRBJ2-1, with 7 bases aligning to TRBD2. J gave up 4 bases and V 2 bases, and 6 bases lay outside the gene matches. The germline V gene has CDR1 SGDLS and CDR2 YYNGEE. This CDR3 comprises 15 residues.

Written as DNA, the CDR3 is TGTGCCTGGAGTGTAAGGGGCGACCAGCCCCAGCATTTT. Its translation: CAWSVRGDQPQHF. The chain joins TRBV30 to TRBJ1-5; possible D gene TRBD1, 5 bases. This CDR3 region has 13 residues. Trimming cost V 0 bases and J 7 bases, with 10 bases left between them. The germline V gene has CDR1 GTSNPN and CDR2 SVGIG (reference sequence).

The table lists this clone with a count of one. The J gene is TRBJ2-2, the V gene TRBV30, with 7 bases aligning to TRBD2. V shed 0 bases, J shed 2 bases, and the junction held 3 bases outside the gene matches. CDR1 and CDR2 from the germline V gene are GTSNPN and SVGIG (reference sequence). CDR3 length: 15 amino acids. In DNA, the CDR3 is TGTGCCTGGAGTGTAGGACTAGTTAACACCGGGGAGCTGTTTTTT. Protein product: CAWSVGLVNTGELFF.